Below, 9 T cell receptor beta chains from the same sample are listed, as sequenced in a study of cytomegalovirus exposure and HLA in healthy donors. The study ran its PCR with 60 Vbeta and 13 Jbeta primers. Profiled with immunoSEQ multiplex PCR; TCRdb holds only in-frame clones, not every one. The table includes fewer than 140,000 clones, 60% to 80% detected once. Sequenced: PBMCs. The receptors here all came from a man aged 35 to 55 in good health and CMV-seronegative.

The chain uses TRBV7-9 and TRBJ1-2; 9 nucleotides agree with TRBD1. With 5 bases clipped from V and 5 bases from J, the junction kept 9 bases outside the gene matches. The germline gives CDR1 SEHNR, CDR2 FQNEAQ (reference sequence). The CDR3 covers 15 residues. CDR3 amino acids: CASSPRTGTGYGYTF. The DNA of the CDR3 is TGTGCCAGCAGCCCACGAACCGGGACAGGGTATGGCTACACCTTC.

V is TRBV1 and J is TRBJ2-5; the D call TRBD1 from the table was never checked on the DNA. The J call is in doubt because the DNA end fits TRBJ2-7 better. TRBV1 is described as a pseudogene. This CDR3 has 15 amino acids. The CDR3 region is CTSSPCLPQGYEQYF. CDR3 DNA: TGCACCAGCAGCCCTTGCTTACCACAGGGGTACGAGCAGTACTTC.

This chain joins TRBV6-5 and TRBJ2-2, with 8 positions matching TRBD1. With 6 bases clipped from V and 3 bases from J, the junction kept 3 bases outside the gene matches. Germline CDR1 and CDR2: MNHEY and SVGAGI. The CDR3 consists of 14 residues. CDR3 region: CASREDRDTGELFF. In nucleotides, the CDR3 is TGTGCCAGCAGAGAGGACAGGGACACCGGGGAGCTGTTTTTT.

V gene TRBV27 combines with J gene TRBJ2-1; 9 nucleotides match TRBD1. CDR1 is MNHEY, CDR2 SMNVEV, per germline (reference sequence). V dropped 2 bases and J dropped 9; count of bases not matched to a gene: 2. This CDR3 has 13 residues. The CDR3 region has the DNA TGTGCCAGCAGTTTAGGACAGGGGTTTGAGCAGTTCTTC. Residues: CASSLGQGFEQFF.

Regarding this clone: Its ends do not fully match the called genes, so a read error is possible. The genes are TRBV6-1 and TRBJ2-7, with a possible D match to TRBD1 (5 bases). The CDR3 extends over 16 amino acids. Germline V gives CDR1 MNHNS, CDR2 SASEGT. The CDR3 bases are TGTGCCAGCAGTGCTCCCGGGCAGGGCAGATCCTACGAGCAGTGCTTC. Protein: CASSAPGQGRSYEQCF.

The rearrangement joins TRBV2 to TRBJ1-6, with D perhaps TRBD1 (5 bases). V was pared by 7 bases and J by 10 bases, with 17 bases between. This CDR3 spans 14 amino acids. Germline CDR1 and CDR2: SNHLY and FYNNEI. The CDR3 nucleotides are TGTGCCAGCAACCCCGGCCAGGGAACCTCACCCCTCCACTTT. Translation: CASNPGQGTSPLHF. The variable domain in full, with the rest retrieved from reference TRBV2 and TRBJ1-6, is EPEVTQTPSHQVTQMGQEVILRCVPISNHLYFYWYRQILGQKVEFLVSFYNNEISEKSEIFDDQFSVERPDGSNFTLKIRSTKLEDSAMYFCASNPGQGTSPLHFGNGTRLTVT.

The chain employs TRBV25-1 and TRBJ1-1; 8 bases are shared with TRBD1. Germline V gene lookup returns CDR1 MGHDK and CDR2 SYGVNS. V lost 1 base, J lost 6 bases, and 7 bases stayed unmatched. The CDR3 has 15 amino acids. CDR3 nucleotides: TGTGCCAGCAGTGAATGGGGCAGGGGGCGTGCTGAAGCTTTCTTT. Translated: CASSEWGRGRAEAFF.

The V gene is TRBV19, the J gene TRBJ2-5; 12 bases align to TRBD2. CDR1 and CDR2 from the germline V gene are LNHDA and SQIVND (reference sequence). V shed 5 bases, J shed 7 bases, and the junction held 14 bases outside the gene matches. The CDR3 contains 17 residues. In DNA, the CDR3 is TGTGCCAGTAGTCTGAGGGGAGCTAGCGGGGGGGCCGGGACCCAGTACTTC. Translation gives CASSLRGASGGAGTQYF.

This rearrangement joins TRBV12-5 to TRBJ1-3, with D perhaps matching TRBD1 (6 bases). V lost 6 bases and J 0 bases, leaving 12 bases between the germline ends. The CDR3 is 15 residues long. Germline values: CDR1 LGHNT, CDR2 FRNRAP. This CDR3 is CASGPPGDSGNTIYF. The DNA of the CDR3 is TGTGCTAGTGGCCCCCCAGGGGACTCTGGAAACACCATATATTTT.